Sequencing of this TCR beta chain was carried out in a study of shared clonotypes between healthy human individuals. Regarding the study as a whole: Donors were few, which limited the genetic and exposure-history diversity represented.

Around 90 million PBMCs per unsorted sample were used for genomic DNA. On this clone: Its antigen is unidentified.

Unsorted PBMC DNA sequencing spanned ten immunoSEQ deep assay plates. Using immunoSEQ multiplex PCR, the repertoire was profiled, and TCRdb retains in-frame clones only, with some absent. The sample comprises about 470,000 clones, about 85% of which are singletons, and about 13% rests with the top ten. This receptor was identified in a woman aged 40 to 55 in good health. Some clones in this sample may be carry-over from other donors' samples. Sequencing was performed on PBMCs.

In DNA form, the CDR3 reads TGCGCCAGCAGCTCGGGACAGGCTGGGGCCAACGTCCTGACTTTC. Its translation: CASSSGQAGANVLTF. This sequence joins TRBV5-1 and TRBJ2-6, with 8 positions matching TRBD1. This CDR3 is 15 amino acids long. V lost 3 bases, J lost 2 bases, and 1 base stayed unmatched. Germline CDR1 and CDR2: SGHRS and YFSETQ.